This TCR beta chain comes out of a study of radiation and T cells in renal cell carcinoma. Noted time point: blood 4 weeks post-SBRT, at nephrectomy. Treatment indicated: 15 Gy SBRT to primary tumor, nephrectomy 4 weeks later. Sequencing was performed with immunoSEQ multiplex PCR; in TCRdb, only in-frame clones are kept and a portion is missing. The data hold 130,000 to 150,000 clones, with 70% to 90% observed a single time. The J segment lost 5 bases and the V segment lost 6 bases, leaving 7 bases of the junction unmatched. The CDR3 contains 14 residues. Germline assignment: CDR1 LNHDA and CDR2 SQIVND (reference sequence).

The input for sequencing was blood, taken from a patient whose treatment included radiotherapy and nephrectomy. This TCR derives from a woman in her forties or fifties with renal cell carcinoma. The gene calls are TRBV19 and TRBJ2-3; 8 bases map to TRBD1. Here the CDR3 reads CASRVRGLEDTQYF. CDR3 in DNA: TGTGCCAGTAGGGTCAGGGGGCTGGAAGATACGCAGTATTTT.